Listed below are T cell receptor beta chains from one sample, sequenced in a study of response to subunit inactivated influenza vaccine. MiXCR, run by TCRdb on the RT-PCR reads, gives a single entry per CDR3 protein. The sample contains about 780,000 distinct CDR3 sequences, less than 20% of which appear only once. Sequencing used PBMCs from blood, obtained 4 to 6 days after vaccination. The receptors derive from a man aged 50-60 years who received an inactivated influenza vaccine. Each CDR3 is given with its conserved first and last residue. A D gene is named only where the DNA matches it firmly. Size tells how often a clone was seen (once, few, many) or the class of an expanded clone, and some rows leave it out.

clone_size,d_call,j_call,v_call,cdr3_aa,cdr3_nt
many,-,TRBJ2-1,TRBV29-1,CSVAGTLYNEQFF,TGCAGCGTCGCCGGGACTCTGTACAATGAGCAGTTCTTC
-,-,TRBJ2-7,TRBV7-9,CASSLAPGWISTYEQYF,TGTGCCAGCAGCTTAGCGCCAGGGTGGATATCCACCTACGAGCAGTACTTC
few,-,TRBJ2-5,TRBV7-2,CASSSSGLQETQYF,TGTGCCAGCAGCTCATCGGGACTGCAAGAGACCCAGTACTTC
-,TRBD2,TRBJ2-5,TRBV28,CASSRATSGGAETQYF,TGTGCCAGCAGTAGAGCGACTAGCGGGGGGGCGGAGACCCAGTACTTC
-,-,TRBJ2-1,TRBV28,CASSPRSAGMGYNEQFF,TGTGCCAGCAGTCCACGGAGTGCGGGTATGGGGTACAATGAGCAGTTCTTC
many,-,TRBJ2-2,TRBV4-3,CASSQVWAWTGELFF,TGCGCCAGCAGCCAAGTTTGGGCTTGGACCGGGGAGCTGTTTTTT
few,-,TRBJ1-1,TRBV29-1,CSVARQAEAFF,TGCAGCGTTGCTCGGCAGGCAGAAGCTTTCTTT
-,-,TRBJ2-3,TRBV10-3,CAIGGAEGPDTQYF,TGTGCCATCGGAGGGGCAGAAGGGCCAGATACGCAGTATTTT
few,TRBD1,TRBJ1-1,TRBV28,CASSFQGVVTEAFF,TGTGCCAGCAGTTTTCAGGGGGTAGTTACTGAAGCTTTCTTT
few,-,TRBJ1-6,TRBV7-8,CASSLRTDSPLHF,TGTGCCAGCAGCTTGAGGACAGATTCACCCCTCCACTTT
many,-,TRBJ1-2,TRBV5-1,CASRRWGTRGYTF,TGCGCCAGCAGACGGTGGGGGACACGCGGCTACACCTTC
-,TRBD2,TRBJ2-7,TRBV28,CASSESLAGAYEQYF,TGTGCCAGCAGCGAATCGCTAGCGGGGGCCTACGAGCAGTACTTC
-,TRBD1,TRBJ2-5,TRBV3-1,CASSQRQGHLGETQYF,TGTGCCAGCAGCCAACGACAGGGTCACCTCGGAGAGACCCAGTACTTC
-,-,TRBJ1-6,TRBV7-2,CASSGGRTQNNSPLHF,TGTGCCAGCAGTGGAGGCAGGACACAAAATAATTCACCCCTCCACTTT
few,TRBD1,TRBJ1-4,TRBV20-1,CSAPGTANEKLFF,TGCAGTGCTCCCGGGACAGCCAATGAAAAACTGTTTTTT
few,-,TRBJ2-7,TRBV6-6,CASNGDSYEQYF,TGTGCCAGCAATGGGGATAGTTACGAGCAGTACTTC
few,-,TRBJ1-6,TRBV7-9,CASSPWGDVNSPLHF,TGTGCCAGCAGCCCGTGGGGGGACGTTAATTCACCCCTCCACTTT
-,-,TRBJ1-1,TRBV6-5,CASNHPNTEAFF,TGTGCCAGCAACCATCCGAACACTGAAGCTTTCTTT
-,TRBD2,TRBJ2-3,TRBV7-2,CASSRRWRGAEADTQYF,TGTGCCAGCAGCCGAAGGTGGCGGGGGGCTGAGGCAGATACGCAGTATTTT
-,-,TRBJ2-1,TRBV4-3,CASSQERGPYNEQFF,TGCGCCAGCAGCCAAGAGAGGGGACCTTACAATGAGCAGTTCTTC
few,TRBD1,TRBJ2-7,TRBV27,CASGEGQGVTYEQYF,TGTGCCAGCGGGGAGGGACAGGGGGTAACCTACGAGCAGTACTTC
-,TRBD2,TRBJ2-7,TRBV7-2,CASSLVRGGEQYF,TGTGCCAGCAGCTTAGTCCGGGGGGGGGAGCAGTACTTC
-,-,TRBJ2-1,TRBV5-5,CASSFTDSSYNEQFF,TGTGCCAGCAGCTTCACAGATAGCTCCTACAATGAGCAGTTCTTC
few,TRBD1,TRBJ2-3,TRBV4-3,CASSQDRRNTQYF,TGCGCCAGCAGCCAGGACAGGCGGAATACGCAGTATTTT
many,-,TRBJ1-2,TRBV20-1,CSARDALQLIYGYTF,TGCAGTGCTAGAGATGCATTACAGCTCATCTATGGCTACACCTTC
-,-,TRBJ2-6,TRBV20-1,CSARPGPELISGANVLTF,TGCAGTGCTCGACCGGGGCCGGAGTTAATCTCTGGGGCCAACGTCCTGACTTTC
few,-,TRBJ1-4,TRBV6-5,CASSYVSPDLKLFF,TGTGCCAGCAGTTATGTCAGCCCCGACTTAAAACTGTTTTTT
-,-,TRBJ2-7,TRBV6-1,CASRRVEQYF,TGTGCCAGCCGCAGGGTCGAGCAGTACTTC
-,-,TRBJ1-1,TRBV6-6,CASRDTEAFF,TGTGCCAGCAGGGATACTGAAGCTTTCTTT
-,-,TRBJ2-7,TRBV12-3/TRBV12-4,CASSLEAPGDLYEQYF,TGTGCCAGCAGTTTGGAGGCTCCCGGAGACTTGTACGAGCAGTACTTC
-,-,TRBJ2-1,TRBV18,CASSPPAGANYNEQFF,TGTGCCAGCTCACCACCGGCCGGGGCGAATTACAATGAGCAGTTCTTC
-,-,TRBJ2-1,TRBV27,CASSPRALTTYNEQFF,TGTGCCAGCAGTCCCCGAGCACTTACTACCTACAATGAGCAGTTCTTC
many,-,TRBJ2-2,TRBV10-3,CAISELGQRNTGELFF,TGTGCCATCAGTGAGCTAGGACAGAGGAACACCGGGGAGCTGTTTTTT
-,-,TRBJ2-7,TRBV28,CASSLEGKTYEQYF,TGTGCCAGCAGTTTAGAAGGAAAAACCTACGAGCAGTACTTC
few,-,TRBJ2-5,TRBV12-3/TRBV12-4,CASSPSGPKETQYF,TGTGCCAGCAGTCCCTCGGGACCCAAAGAGACCCAGTACTTC
few,-,TRBJ1-4,TRBV11-2,CASSLGMGGGLTEKLFF,TGTGCCAGCAGCTTAGGGATGGGGGGCGGACTGACTGAAAAACTGTTTTTT
-,TRBD1,TRBJ1-2,TRBV6-1,CASRREQGVPYTF,TGTGCCAGCAGAAGGGAACAGGGGGTCCCCTACACCTTC
few,-,TRBJ2-3,TRBV4-3,CASSQGIGHGGSSTDTQYF,TGCGCCAGCAGCCAAGGGATAGGGCACGGGGGTTCTTCCACAGATACGCAGTATTTT
few,TRBD2,TRBJ2-7,TRBV10-3,CAISSGSSYEQYF,TGTGCCATATCTAGCGGGAGCTCCTACGAGCAGTACTTC
-,TRBD1,TRBJ2-1,TRBV9,CASSVAGGQYNEQFF,TGTGCCAGCAGCGTAGCAGGGGGCCAATACAATGAGCAGTTCTTC
-,TRBD2,TRBJ2-5,TRBV5-1,CASSPGTSGAQETQYF,TGCGCCAGCAGCCCGGGGACTAGCGGAGCGCAAGAGACCCAGTACTTC
few,-,TRBJ2-4,TRBV20-1,CSARETVLAKNIQYF,TGCAGTGCTAGAGAAACTGTTTTAGCCAAAAACATTCAGTACTTC
-,TRBD2,TRBJ2-1,TRBV15,CATSRGSGTSGNPSYNEQFF,TGTGCCACCAGCAGAGGATCCGGGACTAGCGGTAATCCCTCCTACAATGAGCAGTTCTTC
few,-,TRBJ1-1,TRBV20-1,CSYCTGTTEAFF,TGCAGCTACTGCACCGGGACCACTGAAGCTTTCTTT
many,-,TRBJ2-5,TRBV5-6,CASSLILAETQYF,TGTGCCAGCAGCTTGATTCTAGCTGAGACCCAGTACTTC
few,-,TRBJ1-5,TRBV30,CAWSGMHQPQHF,TGTGCCTGGAGCGGGATGCATCAGCCCCAGCATTTT
-,TRBD1,TRBJ2-7,TRBV29-1,CSVLSGTGGRAYEQYF,TGCAGCGTCCTATCCGGGACAGGGGGCAGAGCCTACGAGCAGTACTTC
few,-,TRBJ1-2,TRBV6-2/TRBV6-3,CASTFLGTGSGYTF,TGTGCCAGCACGTTCCTAGGGACCGGTAGTGGCTACACCTTC
few,TRBD1,TRBJ2-3,TRBV7-8,CASSVTGGTQYF,TGTGCCAGCAGCGTGACAGGGGGTACGCAGTATTTT
-,-,TRBJ2-3,TRBV5-1,CASSSDGVPTDTQYF,TGCGCCAGCAGCTCGGACGGGGTGCCCACAGATACGCAGTATTTT
-,-,TRBJ2-7,TRBV12-3/TRBV12-4,CASSFGVRSVEQYF,TGTGCCAGCAGTTTTGGGGTGAGGAGTGTCGAGCAGTACTTC
few,-,TRBJ2-7,TRBV9,CASSKENNYEQYF,TGTGCCAGCAGCAAAGAAAATAACTACGAGCAGTACTTC
many,TRBD2,TRBJ2-2,TRBV20-1,CSASGGLNTGELFF,TGCAGTGCTAGCGGGGGGTTGAACACCGGGGAGCTGTTTTTT